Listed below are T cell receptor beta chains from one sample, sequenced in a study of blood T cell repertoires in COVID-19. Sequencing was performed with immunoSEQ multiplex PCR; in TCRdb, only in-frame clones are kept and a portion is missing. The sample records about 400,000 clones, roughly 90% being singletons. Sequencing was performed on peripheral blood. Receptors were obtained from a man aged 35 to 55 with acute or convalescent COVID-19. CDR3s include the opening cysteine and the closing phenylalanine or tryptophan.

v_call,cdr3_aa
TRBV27,CASSFSLAESSYEQYF
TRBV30,CAWSRTRANEKLFF
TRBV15,CATSRDGRSNEQFF
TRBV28,CASSPLSGRTDTQYF
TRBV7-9,CASSSMLRVFF
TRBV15,CATSSPRGGVYEQYF
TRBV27,CASSFSRGANYGYTF
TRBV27,CASSLRGQALGGNTIYF
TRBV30,CAWASQANTEAFF
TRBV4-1,CASRASGGASGTQYF
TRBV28,CASSLVQAINSPLHF
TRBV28,CASSPQQGANEKLFF
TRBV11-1,CASRRSLLSYNSPLHF
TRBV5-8,CASSRATAKRAGYTF
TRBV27,CASSSMTGSYEQYF
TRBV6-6,CASSYKLENQPQHF
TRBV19,CASSTTGTGLNNEQFF
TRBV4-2,CASSQETGKLFF
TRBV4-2,CASSQEGHSSYEQYF
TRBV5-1,CASSLGDSSYEQYF
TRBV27,CASRLPRGRTGAYEQYF
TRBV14,CASSQSLNTEAFF
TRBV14,CASSQDRARTDTQYF
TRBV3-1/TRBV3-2,CASSQDRLIRDRITDTQYF